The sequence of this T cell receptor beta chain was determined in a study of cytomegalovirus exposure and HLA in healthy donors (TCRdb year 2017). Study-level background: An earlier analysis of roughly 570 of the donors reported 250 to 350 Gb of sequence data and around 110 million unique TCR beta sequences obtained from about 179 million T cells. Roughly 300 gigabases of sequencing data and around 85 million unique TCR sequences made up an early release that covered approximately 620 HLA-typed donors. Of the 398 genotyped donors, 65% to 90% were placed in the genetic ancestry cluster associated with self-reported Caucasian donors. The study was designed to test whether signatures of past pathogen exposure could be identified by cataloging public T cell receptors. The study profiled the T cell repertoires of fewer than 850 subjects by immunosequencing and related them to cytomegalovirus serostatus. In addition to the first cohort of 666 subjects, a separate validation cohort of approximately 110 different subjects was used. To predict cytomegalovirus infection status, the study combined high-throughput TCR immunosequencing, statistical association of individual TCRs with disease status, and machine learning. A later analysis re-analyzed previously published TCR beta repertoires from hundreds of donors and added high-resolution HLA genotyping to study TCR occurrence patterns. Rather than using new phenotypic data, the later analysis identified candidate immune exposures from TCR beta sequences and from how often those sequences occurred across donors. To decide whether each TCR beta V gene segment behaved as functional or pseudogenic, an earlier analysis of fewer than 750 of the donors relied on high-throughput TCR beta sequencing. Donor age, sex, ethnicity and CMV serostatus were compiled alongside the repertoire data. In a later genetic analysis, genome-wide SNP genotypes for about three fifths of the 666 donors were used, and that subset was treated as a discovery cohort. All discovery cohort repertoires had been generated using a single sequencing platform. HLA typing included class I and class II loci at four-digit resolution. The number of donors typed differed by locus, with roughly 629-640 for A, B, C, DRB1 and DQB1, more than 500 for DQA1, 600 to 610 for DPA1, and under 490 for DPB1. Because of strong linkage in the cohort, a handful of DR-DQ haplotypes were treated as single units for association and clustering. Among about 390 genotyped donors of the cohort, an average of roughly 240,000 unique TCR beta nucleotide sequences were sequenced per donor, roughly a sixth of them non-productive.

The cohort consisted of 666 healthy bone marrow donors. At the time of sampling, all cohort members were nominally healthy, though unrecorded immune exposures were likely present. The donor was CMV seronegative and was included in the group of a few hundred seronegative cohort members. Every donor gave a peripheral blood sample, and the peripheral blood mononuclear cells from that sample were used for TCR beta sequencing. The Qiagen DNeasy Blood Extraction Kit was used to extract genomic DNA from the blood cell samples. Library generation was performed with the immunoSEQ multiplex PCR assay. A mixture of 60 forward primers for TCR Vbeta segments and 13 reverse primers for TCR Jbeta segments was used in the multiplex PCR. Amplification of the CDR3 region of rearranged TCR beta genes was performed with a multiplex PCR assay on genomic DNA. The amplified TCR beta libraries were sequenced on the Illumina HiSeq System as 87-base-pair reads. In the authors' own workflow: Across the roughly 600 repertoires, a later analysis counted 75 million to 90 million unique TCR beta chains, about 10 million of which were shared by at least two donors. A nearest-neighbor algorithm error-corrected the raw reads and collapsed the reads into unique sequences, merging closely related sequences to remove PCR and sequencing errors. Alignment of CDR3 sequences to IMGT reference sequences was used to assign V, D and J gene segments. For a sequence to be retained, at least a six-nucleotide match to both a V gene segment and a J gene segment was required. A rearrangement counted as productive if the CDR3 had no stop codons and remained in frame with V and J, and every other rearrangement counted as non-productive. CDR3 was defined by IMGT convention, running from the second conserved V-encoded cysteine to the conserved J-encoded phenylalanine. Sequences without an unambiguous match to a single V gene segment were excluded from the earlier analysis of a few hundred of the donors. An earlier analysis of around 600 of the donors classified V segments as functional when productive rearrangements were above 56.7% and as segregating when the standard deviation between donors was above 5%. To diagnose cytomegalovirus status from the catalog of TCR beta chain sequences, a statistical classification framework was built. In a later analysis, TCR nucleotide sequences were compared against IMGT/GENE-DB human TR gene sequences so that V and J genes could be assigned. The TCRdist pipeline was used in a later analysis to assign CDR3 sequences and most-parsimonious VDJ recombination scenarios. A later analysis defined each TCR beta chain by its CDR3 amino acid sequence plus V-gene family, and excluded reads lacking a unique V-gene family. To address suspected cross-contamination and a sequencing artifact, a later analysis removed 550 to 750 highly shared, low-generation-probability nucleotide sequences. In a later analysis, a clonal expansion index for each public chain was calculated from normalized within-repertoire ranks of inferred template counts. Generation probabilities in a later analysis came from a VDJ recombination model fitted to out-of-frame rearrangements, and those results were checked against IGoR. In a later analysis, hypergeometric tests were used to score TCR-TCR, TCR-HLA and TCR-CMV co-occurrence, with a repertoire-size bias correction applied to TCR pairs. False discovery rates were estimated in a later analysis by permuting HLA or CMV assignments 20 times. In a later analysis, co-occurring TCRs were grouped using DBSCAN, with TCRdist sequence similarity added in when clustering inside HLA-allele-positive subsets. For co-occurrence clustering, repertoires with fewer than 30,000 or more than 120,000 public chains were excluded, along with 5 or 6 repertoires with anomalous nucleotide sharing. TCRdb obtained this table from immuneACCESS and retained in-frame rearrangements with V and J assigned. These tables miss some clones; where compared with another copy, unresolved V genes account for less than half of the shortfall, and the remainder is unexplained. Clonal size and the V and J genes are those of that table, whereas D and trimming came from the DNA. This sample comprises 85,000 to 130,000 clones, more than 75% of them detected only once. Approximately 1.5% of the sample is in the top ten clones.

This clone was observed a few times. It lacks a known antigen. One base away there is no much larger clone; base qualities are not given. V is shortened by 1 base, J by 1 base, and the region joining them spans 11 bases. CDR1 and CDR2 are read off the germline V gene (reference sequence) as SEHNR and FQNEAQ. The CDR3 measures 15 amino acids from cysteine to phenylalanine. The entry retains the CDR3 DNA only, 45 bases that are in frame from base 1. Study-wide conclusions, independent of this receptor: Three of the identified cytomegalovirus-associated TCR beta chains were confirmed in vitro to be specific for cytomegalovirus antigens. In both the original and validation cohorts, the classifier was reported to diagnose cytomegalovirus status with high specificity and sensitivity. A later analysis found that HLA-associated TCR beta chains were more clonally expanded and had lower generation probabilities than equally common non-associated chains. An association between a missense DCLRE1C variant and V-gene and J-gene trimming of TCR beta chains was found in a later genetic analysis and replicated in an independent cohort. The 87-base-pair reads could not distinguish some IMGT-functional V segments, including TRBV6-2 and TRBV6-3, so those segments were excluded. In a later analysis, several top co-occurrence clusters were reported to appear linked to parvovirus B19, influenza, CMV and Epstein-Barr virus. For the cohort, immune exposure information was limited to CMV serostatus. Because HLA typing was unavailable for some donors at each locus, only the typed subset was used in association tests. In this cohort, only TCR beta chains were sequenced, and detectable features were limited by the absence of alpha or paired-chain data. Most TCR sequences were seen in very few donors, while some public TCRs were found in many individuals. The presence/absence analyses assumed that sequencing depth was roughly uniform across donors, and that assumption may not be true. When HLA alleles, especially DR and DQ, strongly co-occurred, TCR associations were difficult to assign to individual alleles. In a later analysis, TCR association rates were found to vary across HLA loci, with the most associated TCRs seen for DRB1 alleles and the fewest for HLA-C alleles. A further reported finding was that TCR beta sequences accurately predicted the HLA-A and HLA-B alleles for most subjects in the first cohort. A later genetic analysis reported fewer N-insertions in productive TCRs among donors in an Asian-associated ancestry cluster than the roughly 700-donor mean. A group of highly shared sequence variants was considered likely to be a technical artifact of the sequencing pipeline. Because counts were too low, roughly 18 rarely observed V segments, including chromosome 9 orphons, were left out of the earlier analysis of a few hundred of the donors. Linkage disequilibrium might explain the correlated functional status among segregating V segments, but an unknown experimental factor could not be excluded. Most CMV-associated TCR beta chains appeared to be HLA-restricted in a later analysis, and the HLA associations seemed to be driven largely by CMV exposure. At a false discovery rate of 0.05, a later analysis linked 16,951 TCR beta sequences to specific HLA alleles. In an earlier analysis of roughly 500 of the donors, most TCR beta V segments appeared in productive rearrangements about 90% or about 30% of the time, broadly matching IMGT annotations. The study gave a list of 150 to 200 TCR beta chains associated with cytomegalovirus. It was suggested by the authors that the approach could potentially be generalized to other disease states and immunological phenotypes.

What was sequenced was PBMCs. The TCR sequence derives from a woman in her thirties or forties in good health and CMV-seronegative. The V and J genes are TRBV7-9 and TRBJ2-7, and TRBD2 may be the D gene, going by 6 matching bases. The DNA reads TGTGCCAGCAGCTTAGAGGGCGGGGTATCCTACGAGCAGTACTTC. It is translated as CASSLEGGVSYEQYF.